This entry is about one TCR beta chain. The antigen is not known. The germline gives CDR1 SGHRS, CDR2 YFSETQ. Trimming left V 9 bases short and J 7 bases short, with 19 bases between. The CDR3 covers 13 residues. These data come from a study of cytomegalovirus exposure and HLA in healthy donors. General study findings and limits: Most TCR sequences were seen very rarely across donors, but some public TCRs occurred in many. One variant, a missense change in DCLRE1C, was linked in a later analysis to TCR beta V- and J-gene trimming.

The PCR had 60 Vbeta and 13 Jbeta primers. In the original analysis: In a later analysis, of tens of millions of unique beta chains, about 12 million appeared in at least two donors. Clones were sequenced by immunoSEQ multiplex PCR, and TCRdb holds only the in-frame ones, with some missing. Clonal size and the V and J genes are those of that table, whereas D and trimming came from the DNA. The sample has about 120,000 clones, roughly 80% seen once. The receptor comes from a female donor in good health and CMV-seropositive. This rearrangement joins TRBV5-1 to TRBJ1-1; D remains unclear. Sequencing was carried out using PBMCs. The chain's CDR3 is CATAAVEGGEAFF. Here the CDR3 DNA reads TGCGCCACCGCCGCGGTGGAAGGTGGTGAAGCTTTCTTT.